This T cell receptor beta chain was retrieved from a study of shared clonotypes between healthy human individuals. Using immunoSEQ multiplex PCR, the repertoire was profiled, and TCRdb retains in-frame clones only, with some absent. The sample records around 600,000 clones, around 97% being singletons. Germline loops: CDR1 MNHEY, CDR2 SMNVEV (reference sequence). The length of the CDR3 is 16 residues. Trimming stripped 8 bases from V and 0 bases from J, with 17 bases between. About this clone itself: Its antigen is not known.

Study-level findings and limits: Sorted-subset sequencing was shown by rarefaction to be incomplete despite large depth.

The sequenced sample consisted of naive CD4+ T cells sorted from blood. Subset given: CD45RA+ positively selected. The receptor was derived from a woman in her twenties or thirties in good health. V is TRBV27 and J is TRBJ2-1; perhaps TRBD2 as D (6 bases). CDR3 sequence (DNA): TGTGCCAGCGGGAAGGGTCTGCGGGGCTCCTACAATGAGCAGTTCTTC. Its translation: CASGKGLRGSYNEQFF.